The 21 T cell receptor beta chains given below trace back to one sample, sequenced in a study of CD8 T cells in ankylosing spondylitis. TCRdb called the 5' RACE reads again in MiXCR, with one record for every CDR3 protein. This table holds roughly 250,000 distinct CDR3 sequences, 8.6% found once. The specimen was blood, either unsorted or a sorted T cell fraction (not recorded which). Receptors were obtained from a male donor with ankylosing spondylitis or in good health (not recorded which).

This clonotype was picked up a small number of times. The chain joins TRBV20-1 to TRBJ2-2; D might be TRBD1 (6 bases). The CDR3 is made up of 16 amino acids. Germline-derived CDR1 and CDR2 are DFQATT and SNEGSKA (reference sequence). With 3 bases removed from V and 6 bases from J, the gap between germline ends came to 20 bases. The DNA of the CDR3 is TGCAGTGCTAGTGCCAACAGGGCCCGTTCGGCCGGGGAGCTGTTTTTT. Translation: CSASANRARSAGELFF.

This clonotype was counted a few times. CDR3 sequence: CASSLGGRQFF. CDR3 nucleotide sequence: TGTGCCAGCAGTTTAGGAGGAAGGCAGTTCTTC. V usage is TRBV12-3 or TRBV12-4 and J usage is TRBJ2-1; D is unclear. CDR3 length: 11 amino acids. Trimming pared 1 base from V and 12 bases from J, leaving 7 bases between.

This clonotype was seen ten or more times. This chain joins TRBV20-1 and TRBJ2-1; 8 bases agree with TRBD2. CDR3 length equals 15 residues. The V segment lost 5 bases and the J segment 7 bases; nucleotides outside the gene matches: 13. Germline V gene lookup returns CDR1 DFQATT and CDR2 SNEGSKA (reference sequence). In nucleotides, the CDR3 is TGCAGTGCTTTCAGCGGGAGCCACCTTTGGAATGAGCAGTTCTTC. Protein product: CSAFSGSHLWNEQFF.

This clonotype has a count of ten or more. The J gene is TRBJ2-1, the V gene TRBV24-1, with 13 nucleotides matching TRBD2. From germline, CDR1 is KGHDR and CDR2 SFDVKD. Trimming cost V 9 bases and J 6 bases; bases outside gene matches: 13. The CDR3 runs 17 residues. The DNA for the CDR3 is TGTGCCACCGCTCCGGGACTAGCGGGATTTAGGGGCAATGAGCAGTTCTTC. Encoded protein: CATAPGLAGFRGNEQFF.

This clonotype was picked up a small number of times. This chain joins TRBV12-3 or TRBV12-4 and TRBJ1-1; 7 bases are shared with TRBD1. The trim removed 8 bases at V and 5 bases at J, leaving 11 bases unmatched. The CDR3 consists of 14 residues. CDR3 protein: CASGAQGGGTEAFF. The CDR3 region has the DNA TGTGCCAGCGGAGCCCAGGGGGGGGGGACTGAAGCTTTCTTT.

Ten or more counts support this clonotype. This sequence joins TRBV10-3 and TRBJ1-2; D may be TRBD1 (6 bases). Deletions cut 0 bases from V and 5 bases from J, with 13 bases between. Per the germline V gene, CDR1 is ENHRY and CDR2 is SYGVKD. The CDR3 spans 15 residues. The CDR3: CAISESRTGQYGYTF. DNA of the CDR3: TGTGCCATCAGTGAGTCGCGTACAGGGCAGTATGGCTACACCTTC.

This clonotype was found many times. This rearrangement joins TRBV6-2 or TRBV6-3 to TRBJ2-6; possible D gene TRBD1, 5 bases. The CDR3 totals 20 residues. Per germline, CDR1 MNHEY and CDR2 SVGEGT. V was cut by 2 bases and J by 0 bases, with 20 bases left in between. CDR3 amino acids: CASSYPTIYRPSSGANVLTF. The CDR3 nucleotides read TGTGCCAGCAGTTACCCAACGATCTACAGGCCGAGCTCTGGGGCCAACGTCCTGACTTTC.

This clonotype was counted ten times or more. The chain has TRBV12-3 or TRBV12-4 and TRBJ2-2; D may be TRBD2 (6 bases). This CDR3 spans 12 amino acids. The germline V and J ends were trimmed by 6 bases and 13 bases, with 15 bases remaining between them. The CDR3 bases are TGTGCCAGCAGCAAGGGACTCCCGGGGCTGTTTTTT. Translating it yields CASSKGLPGLFF.

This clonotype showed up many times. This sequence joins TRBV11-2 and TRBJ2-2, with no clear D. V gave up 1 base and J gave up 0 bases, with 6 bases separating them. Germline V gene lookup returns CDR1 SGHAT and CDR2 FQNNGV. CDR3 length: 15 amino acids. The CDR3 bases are TGTGCCAGCAGCTTAGTTCCGGCGAACACCGGGGAGCTGTTTTTT. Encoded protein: CASSLVPANTGELFF.

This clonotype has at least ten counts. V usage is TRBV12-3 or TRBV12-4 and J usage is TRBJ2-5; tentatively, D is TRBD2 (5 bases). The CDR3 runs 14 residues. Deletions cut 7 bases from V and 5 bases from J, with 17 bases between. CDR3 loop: CASTRGVITETQYF. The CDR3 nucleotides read TGTGCCAGCACCCGGGGAGTGATTACGGAGACCCAGTACTTC.

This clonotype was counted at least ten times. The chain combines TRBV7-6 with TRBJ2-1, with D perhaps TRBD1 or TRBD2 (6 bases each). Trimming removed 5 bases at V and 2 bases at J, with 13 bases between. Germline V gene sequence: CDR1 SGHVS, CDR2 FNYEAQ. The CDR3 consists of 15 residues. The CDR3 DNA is TGTGCCAGCAGCCGGGGGCGAATCCCCTACAATGAGCAGTTCTTC. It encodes CASSRGRIPYNEQFF.

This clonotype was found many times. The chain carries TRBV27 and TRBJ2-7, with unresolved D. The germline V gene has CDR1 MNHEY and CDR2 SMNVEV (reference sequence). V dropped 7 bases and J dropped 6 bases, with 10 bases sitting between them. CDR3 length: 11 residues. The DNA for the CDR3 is TGTGCCAGCAAAGGCTTCCGCGAGCAGTACTTC. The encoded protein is CASKGFREQYF.

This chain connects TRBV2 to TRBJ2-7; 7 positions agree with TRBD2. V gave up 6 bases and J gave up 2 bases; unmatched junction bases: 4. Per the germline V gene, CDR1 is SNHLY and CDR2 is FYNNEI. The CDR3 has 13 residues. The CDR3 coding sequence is TGTGCCAGCAGAACTAGCGTACCCTACGAGCAGTACTTC. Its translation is CASRTSVPYEQYF.

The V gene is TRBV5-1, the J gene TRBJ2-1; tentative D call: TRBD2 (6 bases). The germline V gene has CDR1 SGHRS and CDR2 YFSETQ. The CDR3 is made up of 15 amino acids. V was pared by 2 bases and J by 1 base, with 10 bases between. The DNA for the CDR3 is TGCGCCAGCAGCTTTAACGGAGGGTCCTACAATGAGCAGTTCTTC. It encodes CASSFNGGSYNEQFF.

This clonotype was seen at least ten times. The CDR3 DNA reads as TGTGCCAGCAGTTACGGAGATACGCAGTATTTT. Encoded protein: CASSYGDTQYF. The genes are TRBV6-2 or TRBV6-3 and TRBJ2-3; D remains unclear. Deletions cut 2 bases from V and 5 bases from J, with 2 bases between. The germline gives CDR1 MNHEY, CDR2 SVGEGT. This CDR3 comprises 11 residues.

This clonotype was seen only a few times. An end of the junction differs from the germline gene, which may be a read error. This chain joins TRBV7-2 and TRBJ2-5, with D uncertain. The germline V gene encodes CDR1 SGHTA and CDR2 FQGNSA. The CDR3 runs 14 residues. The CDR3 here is CASSLVADQETQYF. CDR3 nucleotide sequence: TGTGCCAGCAGCTTAGTAGCAGACCAGGAGACCCAGTACTTC.

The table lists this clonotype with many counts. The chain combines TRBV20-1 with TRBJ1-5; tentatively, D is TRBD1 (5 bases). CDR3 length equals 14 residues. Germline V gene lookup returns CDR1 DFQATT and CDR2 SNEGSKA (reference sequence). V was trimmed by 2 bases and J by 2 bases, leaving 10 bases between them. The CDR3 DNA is TGCAGTGCTAGAAAGTGGGACGGCAATCAGCCCCAGCATTTT. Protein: CSARKWDGNQPQHF.

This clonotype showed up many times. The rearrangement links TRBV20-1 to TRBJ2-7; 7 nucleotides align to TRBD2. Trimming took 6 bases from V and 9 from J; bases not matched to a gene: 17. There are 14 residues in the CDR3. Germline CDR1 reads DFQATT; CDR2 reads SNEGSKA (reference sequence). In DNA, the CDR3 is TGCAGTGCCCTGAAAGGACTAGGGGTAGGCGTGCAGTACTTC. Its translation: CSALKGLGVGVQYF.

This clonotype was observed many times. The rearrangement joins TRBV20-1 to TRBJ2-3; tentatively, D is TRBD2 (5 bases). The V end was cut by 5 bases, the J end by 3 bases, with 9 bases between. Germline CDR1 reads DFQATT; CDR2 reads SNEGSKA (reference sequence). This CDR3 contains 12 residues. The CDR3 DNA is TGCAGTGCTCCCAGCGGTACAGATACGCAGTATTTT. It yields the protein CSAPSGTDTQYF.

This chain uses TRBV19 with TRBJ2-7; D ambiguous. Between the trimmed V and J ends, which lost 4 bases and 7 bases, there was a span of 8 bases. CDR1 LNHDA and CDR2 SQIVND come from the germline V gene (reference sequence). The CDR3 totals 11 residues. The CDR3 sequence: CASSTRTEQYF. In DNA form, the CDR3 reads TGTGCCAGTAGTACCCGGACGGAGCAGTACTTC.

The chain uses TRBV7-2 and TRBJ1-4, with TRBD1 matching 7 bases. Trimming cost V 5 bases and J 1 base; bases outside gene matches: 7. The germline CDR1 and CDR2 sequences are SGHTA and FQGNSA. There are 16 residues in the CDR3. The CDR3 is CASSEARGLTNEKLFF. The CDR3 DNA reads TGTGCCAGCAGCGAGGCCAGGGGGTTAACTAATGAAAAACTGTTTTTT.